These T cell receptor beta chains were read from a single sample in a study of T cell responses to AZD1222 COVID-19 vaccine. Sequencing was performed with immunoSEQ multiplex PCR; in TCRdb, only in-frame clones are kept and a portion is missing. The sample includes about 120,000 clones, approximately 90% of them seen just once. Specimen: peripheral blood, collected on day 0 of AZD1222 vaccination. The origin of the receptors is an adult in good health. CDR3s include the opening cysteine and the closing phenylalanine or tryptophan. Each record gives: clone size, V gene, CDR3 length, D gene, J gene, CDR3 protein, CDR3 DNA. The D gene is left open where the match is weak. Clone sizes are given selectively: once, few, many, or a class where the clone is expanded.

.	TRBV5-5	16	.	TRBJ1-1	CASSFSTGTQNTEAFF	TGTGCCAGCAGCTTCTCAACCGGGACCCAGAACACTGAAGCTTTCTTT
.	TRBV7-2	17	TRBD1	TRBJ1-5	CASSLYPPDRAIQPQHF	TGTGCCAGCAGCTTATATCCCCCCGACAGGGCGATTCAGCCCCAGCATTTT
.	TRBV9	12	.	TRBJ2-1	CASSGRNNEQFF	TGTGCCAGCAGCGGTCGTAACAATGAGCAGTTCTTC
.	TRBV7-2	14	TRBD2	TRBJ2-7	CASSLGGRPNEQYF	TGTGCCAGCAGCTTGGGAGGGAGGCCCAACGAGCAGTACTTC
.	TRBV19	14	TRBD2	TRBJ2-7	CASSTPGLVYEQYF	TGTGCCAGTAGTACCCCGGGACTAGTATACGAGCAGTACTTC
.	TRBV27	13	.	TRBJ2-7	CASSSSGVYEQYF	TGTGCCAGCAGTTCCTCGGGAGTTTACGAGCAGTACTTC
.	TRBV5-1	13	.	TRBJ2-1	CASSLDVHNEQFF	TGCGCCAGCAGCTTAGACGTTCACAATGAGCAGTTCTTC
.	TRBV27	16	TRBD1	TRBJ1-2	CASRLTERTGNYGYTF	TGTGCCAGCAGGCTGACCGAACGGACAGGCAACTATGGCTACACCTTC
.	TRBV29-1	13	.	TRBJ1-2	CSVESVPRYGYTF	TGCAGCGTTGAATCTGTGCCACGATATGGCTACACCTTC
.	TRBV19	14	.	TRBJ1-2	CASEPGGANYGYTF	TGTGCCAGTGAGCCCGGGGGAGCTAACTATGGCTACACCTTC
.	TRBV7-6	16	.	TRBJ2-7	CASSPRTNSIIYEQYF	TGTGCCAGCAGCCCTCGGACCAACTCAATTATTTACGAGCAGTACTTC
once	TRBV7-8	13	.	TRBJ1-5	CASSWGVNQPQHF	TGTGCCAGCAGCTGGGGGGTGAATCAGCCCCAGCATTTT
.	TRBV30	14	TRBD1	TRBJ1-6	CAWSLRQGNSPLHF	TGTGCCTGGAGTCTCAGACAGGGGAATTCACCCCTCCACTTT
once	TRBV19	14	.	TRBJ1-2	CATATPGRNYGYTF	TGTGCCACTGCAACGCCCGGCAGAAACTATGGCTACACCTTC
few	TRBV18	17	.	TRBJ2-6	CASSPMAGLGGANVLTF	TGTGCCAGCTCACCAATGGCAGGCCTTGGGGGGGCCAACGTCCTGACTTTC
.	TRBV6-1	17	.	TRBJ1-3	CASSEISSSTGPNTIYF	TGTGCCAGCAGTGAAATCTCGTCATCAACAGGGCCCAACACCATATATTTT
.	TRBV28	16	TRBD2	TRBJ2-3	CARKKREGQARDTQYF	TGTGCCCGAAAAAAACGGGAGGGCCAGGCAAGGGATACGCAGTATTTT
few	TRBV6-1	15	.	TRBJ1-6	CASSESGQGNSPLHF	TGTGCCAGCAGTGAATCTGGTCAAGGCAACTCACCCCTCCACTTT
.	TRBV19	17	.	TRBJ2-7	CASSITAGEPSSYEQYF	TGTGCCAGTAGTATAACAGCAGGTGAACCTTCCTCCTACGAGCAGTACTTC
.	TRBV24-1	23	TRBD2	TRBJ2-2	CATSDRTYRATTSGGANTGELFF	TGTGCCACCAGTGACCGAACTTACCGGGCCACGACTAGCGGGGGGGCGAACACCGGGGAGCTGTTTTTT
.	TRBV7-2	16	TRBD2	TRBJ2-5	CASSSQLAGGQETQYF	TGTGCCAGCAGCTCCCAGCTAGCGGGGGGCCAAGAGACCCAGTACTTC
.	TRBV10-1	15	.	TRBJ2-6	CASSGRGPGANVLTF	TGCGCCAGCAGTGGTCGGGGGCCTGGGGCCAACGTCCTGACTTTC
.	TRBV4-1	16	.	TRBJ2-7	CASSPDLYRYSYEQYF	TGCGCCAGCAGCCCCGACCTCTACAGGTACTCCTACGAGCAGTACTTC
.	TRBV5-1	15	.	TRBJ2-3	CASSLAGLEAGTQYF	TGCGCCAGCAGCTTGGCCGGACTCGAAGCGGGTACGCAGTATTTT
.	TRBV9	12	TRBD1	TRBJ1-6	CASNRGNSPLHF	TGTGCCAGCAACAGGGGAAATTCACCCCTCCACTTT
.	TRBV4-3	15	.	TRBJ1-6	CASSQGGQGDSPLHF	TGCGCCAGCAGCCAAGGGGGGCAGGGAGATTCACCCCTCCACTTT
few	TRBV27	14	.	TRBJ1-3	CASSFRGTGNTIYF	TGTGCCAGCAGTTTTAGGGGGACTGGAAACACCATATATTTT
.	TRBV18	13	.	TRBJ1-1	CASSPGRDTEAFF	TGTGCCAGCTCACCAGGTAGGGACACTGAAGCTTTCTTT
once	TRBV18	11	.	TRBJ2-3	CASSQWDTQYF	TGTGCCAGCTCCCAATGGGATACGCAGTATTTT
.	TRBV28	16	TRBD1	TRBJ2-2	CASSFSNRGYTGELFF	TGTGCCAGCAGTTTCTCTAACAGGGGATACACCGGGGAGCTGTTTTTT